This T cell receptor beta chain was identified in a study of T cells in localized non-small cell lung cancer. Study results and limitations: Maximal T cell clonality occurred in uninvolved adjacent lung, with tumor ranking below it. A single tumor region was sequenced, leaving heterogeneity possible. Median detection of top 100 tumor clones in adjacent lung was over 45 clones.

About this clone: What it binds is not known.

The trim removed 9 bases at V and 1 base at J, leaving 11 bases unmatched. The CDR3 sequence is 15 residues long. Germline V CDR1 and CDR2: SEHNR, FQNEAQ (reference sequence). Libraries were prepared by immunoSEQ multiplex PCR; TCRdb keeps only in-frame clonotypes and omits some of them. The sample has 45,000 to 60,000 clones, about three quarters seen once; the top ten hold around 4%. This sequence was found in a woman between 40 and 69 years old with stage II lung adenocarcinoma. The source was PBMCs, collected before any cancer treatment. V is TRBV7-9 and J is TRBJ1-2, with 7 bases aligning to TRBD1. The CDR3 loop reads CASTPLTGNNYGYTF. CDR3 DNA: TGTGCCAGTACTCCCCTGACAGGGAATAACTATGGCTACACCTTC.